This is a list of T cell receptor beta chains from one sample in a study of cytomegalovirus exposure and HLA in healthy donors. TCRdb's copy holds only in-frame clones and misses some; the assay was immunoSEQ multiplex PCR. The sample holds 60,000 to 65,000 clones, around 75% seen once. Sequencing was done on a sample of PBMCs. Every receptor here comes from a woman aged 40 to 55 in good health and CMV-seropositive. Each CDR3 is given with its conserved first and last residue. D genes are given only for firm matches. Clone size, where shown, is once, few, many, or a class for clones that have expanded.

v_call	j_call	clone_size	d_call	cdr3_nt	cdr3_aa
TRBV6-1	TRBJ2-3	NA	TRBD1	TGTGCCAGCAGTCGGACAGGGAGCCAAACAGATACGCAGTATTTT	CASSRTGSQTDTQYF
TRBV12-5	TRBJ2-3	NA	NA	TGTGCTAGTGGTTTCCTTGGACAGCCCACAGATACGCAGTATTTT	CASGFLGQPTDTQYF
TRBV19	TRBJ1-1	NA	NA	TGTGCCAGTAGTATTTCCCCAGTCATGAACACTGAAGCTTTCTTT	CASSISPVMNTEAFF
TRBV5-1	TRBJ1-6	NA	NA	TGCGCCAGCAGCTTGGCCGGAGGGGACAATTCACCCCTCCACTTT	CASSLAGGDNSPLHF
TRBV19	TRBJ2-6	NA	NA	TGTGCCAGTAGGTATAACGGCGGGGCGGCTGGGGCCAACGTCCTGACTTTC	CASRYNGGAAGANVLTF
TRBV18	TRBJ1-5	NA	NA	TGTGCCAGCTCCCCGGGGAGAAATCAGCCCCAGCATTTT	CASSPGRNQPQHF
TRBV27	TRBJ2-3	NA	TRBD2	TGTGCCAGCAGTCTCCTAGCGGGGGGGCGAAATACGCAGTATTTT	CASSLLAGGRNTQYF
TRBV9	TRBJ1-2	NA	TRBD1	TGTGCCAGCAGCGTGTCCCAGGGGGCGGCCTATGGCTACACCTTC	CASSVSQGAAYGYTF
TRBV30	TRBJ2-1	few	TRBD2	TGTGCCTGGAGTGAGATCGGGACTATCAATGAGCAGTTCTTC	CAWSEIGTINEQFF
TRBV27	TRBJ1-6	NA	NA	TGTGCCAGCGGGGTAACTAGAGCCTATAATTCACCCCTCCACTTT	CASGVTRAYNSPLHF
TRBV7-7	TRBJ2-7	NA	TRBD1	TGTGCCAGCAGCCTGGGGACAGCCTCCTCCTACGAGCAGTACTTC	CASSLGTASSYEQYF
TRBV30	TRBJ1-2	NA	TRBD1	TGTGCCTGGGGGACAGGGGCGTATGGCTACACCTTC	CAWGTGAYGYTF
TRBV2	TRBJ2-7	NA	NA	TGTGCCAGCAGTGTTACTTACGAGCAGTACTTC	CASSVTYEQYF
TRBV10-3	TRBJ2-5	once	NA	TGTGCCATCAGGGAGTTAGGGACACACCAAGAGACCCAGTACTTC	CAIRELGTHQETQYF
TRBV6-6	TRBJ1-1	NA	NA	TGTGCCAGCAGCCACGCGAAGGGACTCCTTATCGGTGAAGCTTTCTTT	CASSHAKGLLIGEAFF